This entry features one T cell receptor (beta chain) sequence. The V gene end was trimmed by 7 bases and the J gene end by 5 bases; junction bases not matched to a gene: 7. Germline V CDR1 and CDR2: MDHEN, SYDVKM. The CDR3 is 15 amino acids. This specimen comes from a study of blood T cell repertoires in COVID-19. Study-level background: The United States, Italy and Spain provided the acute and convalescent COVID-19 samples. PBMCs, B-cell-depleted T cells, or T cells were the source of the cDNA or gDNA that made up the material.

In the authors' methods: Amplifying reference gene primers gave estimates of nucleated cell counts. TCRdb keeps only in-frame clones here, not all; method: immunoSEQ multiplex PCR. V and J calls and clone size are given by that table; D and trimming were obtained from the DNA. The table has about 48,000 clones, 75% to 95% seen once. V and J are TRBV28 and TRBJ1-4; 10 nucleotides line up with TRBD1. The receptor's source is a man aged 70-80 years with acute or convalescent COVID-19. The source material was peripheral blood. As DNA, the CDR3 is TGTGCCAGCATCCCGTCGGGACAGGGGAATGAAAAACTGTTTTTT. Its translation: CASIPSGQGNEKLFF.